These 26 T cell receptor beta chains originate from one sample sequenced in a study of TIL therapy for anti-PD-1-resistant metastatic lung cancer (dated by TCRdb to the early 2020s). TCR beta CDR3 regions were amplified from genomic DNA by bias-controlled multiplex PCR with the immunoSEQ v3 hsTCRB kit. The source is immuneACCESS, and TCRdb retained only in-frame sequences with V and J called. Part of the clones is not carried over; for the studies checked, unresolved V genes explain less than half of this, and the remainder is unexplained. For this sample the table gives 20,000 or so clones, of which around four fifths were detected only once. Clones ranked in the top ten supply 2% to 2.5% of the sample. The sample's time point, from its label and the paper: pre-treatment sample, taken before nivolumab and TIL therapy. Material: blood, obtained at baseline. The receptors stem from a person between 25 and 80 years old with non-small cell lung cancer.

The J gene is TRBJ2-3, the V gene TRBV23-1; a weak D match, TRBD2 (6 bases). TRBV23-1 is identified as an open reading frame with a role that is uncertain. The CDR3 has 14 amino acids. The V and J ends lost 6 bases and 5 bases respectively, with 15 bases between them. CDR3 loop: CASRGPGGEDTQYF. The DNA of the CDR3 is TGCGCCAGCAGAGGGCCCGGGGGTGAAGATACGCAGTATTTT.

V is TRBV20-1 and J is TRBJ2-7; TRBD1 matches 7 bases. This CDR3 contains 11 residues. J lost 7 bases, V lost 8 bases, and 8 bases had no gene match. The germline V gene encodes CDR1 DFQATT and CDR2 SNEGSKA (reference sequence). The CDR3 loop reads CSTDRQGEQYF. CDR3 in DNA: TGCAGTACGGACAGGCAGGGGGAGCAGTACTTC.

This chain uses TRBV6-5 with TRBJ1-2; no firm D call. Germline values: CDR1 MNHEY, CDR2 SVGAGI. The CDR3 is 14 residues long. Trimming stripped 9 bases from V and 8 bases from J, with 22 bases between. The CDR3 protein is CASRTRAASEGYTF. The CDR3 DNA reads TGTGCCAGTCGAACTCGGGCAGCTTCGGAAGGCTACACCTTC.

Here the CDR3 reads CASSLAGGYTDTQYF. CDR3 in DNA: TGCGCCAGCAGCTTAGCGGGCGGATACACAGATACGCAGTATTTT. The V call is TRBV5-1, the J call TRBJ2-3; maybe TRBD2 (6 bases). This CDR3 spans 15 amino acids. Deletions cut 2 bases from V and 2 bases from J, with 12 bases between. Germline V lookup: CDR1 SGHRS, CDR2 YFSETQ.

This clone was seen only once. This sample also contains other DNA sequences that code for the same CDR3. The CDR3 nucleotides read TGTGCCAGCCGGACAGGGAACACTGAAGCTTTCTTT. The encoded protein is CASRTGNTEAFF. The chain recombines TRBV28 with TRBJ1-1, with 7 positions matching TRBD1. The CDR3 sequence is 12 residues long. Germline V gene sequence: CDR1 MDHEN, CDR2 SYDVKM. Unmatched junction bases numbered 1, after V lost 8 bases and J lost 1 base.

The gene calls are TRBV6-1 and TRBJ1-2; D not certain. The V gene lost 3 bases and the J gene lost 4 bases, with 15 bases spanning the gap. Germline CDR1 reads MNHNS; CDR2 reads SASEGT. The CDR3 sequence is 15 residues long. The CDR3 DNA is TGTGCCAGCAGTGACACAATTACGGCGGTCTATGGCTACACCTTC. It encodes CASSDTITAVYGYTF.

This sequence joins TRBV9 and TRBJ2-5; TRBD1 agrees at 7 bases. Germline CDR1 reads SGDLS; CDR2 reads YYNGEE. CDR3 length equals 15 residues. V lost 4 bases, J lost 4 bases, and 10 bases stayed unmatched. CDR3 sequence reads: CASSPRQGWGETQYF. CDR3 nucleotide sequence: TGTGCCAGCAGCCCCCGACAGGGTTGGGGAGAGACCCAGTACTTC.

The chain uses TRBV30 and TRBJ2-7; 8 bases match TRBD1. Germline CDR1 and CDR2: GTSNPN and SVGIG (reference sequence). J gave up 5 bases and V 2 bases, and 8 bases lay outside the gene matches. The CDR3 has 14 amino acids. The CDR3 reads CAWSFRTGWNEQYF. The CDR3, as DNA: TGTGCCTGGAGTTTCCGGACAGGGTGGAACGAGCAGTACTTC.

This sequence joins TRBV10-3 and TRBJ1-2; 12 bases align to TRBD1. The CDR3 covers 16 residues. Germline-derived CDR1 and CDR2 are ENHRY and SYGVKD. After removal of 0 bases from V and 6 bases from J, the junction contained 5 bases not matched to a gene. The CDR3 sequence: CAISESSGQGAHGYTF. The CDR3 DNA sequence: TGTGCCATCAGTGAGTCCTCGGGACAGGGGGCTCATGGCTACACCTTC.

CDR3 DNA: TGCGCCAGCAGCTTAGAGGGCGGCAATCAGCCCCAGCATTTT. Its protein is CASSLEGGNQPQHF. This chain joins TRBV5-1 and TRBJ1-5; D remains ambiguous. Germline values: CDR1 SGHRS, CDR2 YFSETQ. Trimming cost V 2 bases and J 2 bases, with 8 bases left between them. The CDR3 totals 14 residues.

This chain links TRBV4-3 with TRBJ2-3; 11 bases match TRBD2. Trimming removed 0 bases from V and 6 bases from J; junction bases left unmatched: 11. CDR1 and CDR2 (germline): LGHNA, YSLEER. This CDR3 comprises 18 residues. The CDR3 nucleotides read TGCGCCAGCAGCCAAGATACCAACCTAGCGGGAGGAATGGATACGCAGTATTTT. It codes for CASSQDTNLAGGMDTQYF.

CDR3 in DNA: TGCGCCAGCAGCTTGGGTTTGGGCGGACGCCACGTCCTGACTTTC. Its protein product is CASSLGLGGRHVLTF. The V call is TRBV5-1, the J call TRBJ2-6; D ambiguous. V was shortened by 0 bases and J by 11 bases, with 15 bases between the two germline ends. In germline, CDR1 is SGHRS, CDR2 YFSETQ. The CDR3 spans 15 residues.

The V gene is TRBV9, the J gene TRBJ1-2, with TRBD1 as a possible D gene (5 bases). V gave up 3 bases and J gave up 7 bases, with 10 bases separating them. The CDR3 extends over 12 amino acids. Germline CDR1 SGDLS, CDR2 YYNGEE. In nucleotides, the CDR3 is TGTGCCAGCAGCGCAGGGTTGGGTGGCTACACCTTC. Translation: CASSAGLGGYTF.

This clone turned up a few times. This sequence joins TRBV7-9 and TRBJ1-4; no clear D. The CDR3 runs to 14 residues. From germline, CDR1 is SEHNR and CDR2 FQNEAQ (reference sequence). V lost 3 bases and J lost 0, with 5 bases in between. This CDR3 is CASSFGATNEKLFF. The CDR3 DNA sequence: TGTGCCAGCAGCTTCGGAGCAACTAATGAAAAACTGTTTTTT.

This rearrangement joins TRBV19 to TRBJ2-3; 7 bases are shared with TRBD2. Trimming cost V 10 bases and J 6 bases; bases outside gene matches: 1. Germline assignment: CDR1 LNHDA and CDR2 SQIVND (reference sequence). The CDR3 contains 10 residues. The CDR3 sequence is CAIGGDTQYF. DNA for the CDR3: TGTGCCATCGGGGGGGATACGCAGTATTTT. Supplemented by reference TRBV19 and TRBJ2-3, the full variable domain reads DGGITQSPKYLFRKEGQNVTLSCEQNLNHDAMYWYRQDPGQGLRLIYYSQIVNDFQKGDIAEGYSVSREKKESFPLTVTSAQKNPTAFYLCAIGGDTQYFGPGTRLTVL.

This clone was seen once. The chain joins TRBV27 to TRBJ2-5; the D gene is possibly TRBD2 (5 bases). Per the germline V gene, CDR1 is MNHEY and CDR2 is SMNVEV (reference sequence). V was shortened by 0 bases and J by 11 bases, with 25 bases between the two germline ends. This CDR3 contains 17 residues. The CDR3 protein is CASSLSSPTESFGVQYF. CDR3 DNA sequence: TGTGCCAGCAGTTTATCTTCCCCCACAGAGAGCTTCGGGGTGCAGTACTTC.

The chain uses TRBV5-4 and TRBJ2-1; weak D call: TRBD1 (7 bases). Germline loops: CDR1 SGHNT, CDR2 YYREEE (reference sequence). The ends were cut back, 5 bases at V and 3 bases at J, with 15 bases in the middle. The CDR3 contains 15 residues. The DNA of the CDR3 is TGTGCCAGCAGTTCGGGGGACAGCCTCTACAATGAGCAGTTCTTC. Translation: CASSSGDSLYNEQFF. Together with reference TRBV5-4 and TRBJ2-1, the CDR3 gives the full variable domain: ETGVTQSPTHLIKTRGQQVTLRCSSQSGHNTVSWYQQALGQGPQFIFQYYREEENGRGNFPPRFSGLQFPNYSSELNVNALELDDSALYLCASSSGDSLYNEQFFGPGTRLTVL.

This clone was picked up a small number of times. V gene TRBV28 combines with J gene TRBJ1-1, with unresolved D. Trimming cost V 8 bases and J 10 bases, with 17 bases left between them. Germline assignment: CDR1 MDHEN and CDR2 SYDVKM. The CDR3 covers 12 residues. The CDR3 nucleotides read TGTGCCAGCTGGCCGGGCACGGCGGGAGCTTTCTTT. Residues: CASWPGTAGAFF.

The CDR3 loop reads CASSSGLRDRDTEAFF. The DNA for the CDR3 is TGTGCCAGCAGCTCCGGGCTGAGGGACAGGGACACTGAAGCTTTCTTT. The rearrangement joins TRBV5-8 to TRBJ1-1; TRBD1 matches at 9 bases. V shed 3 bases, J shed 3 bases, and the junction held 9 bases outside the gene matches. The germline V gene has CDR1 SGHTS and CDR2 YDEGEE. The CDR3 is 16 amino acids.

This sequence joins TRBV21-1 and TRBJ2-7. TRBV21-1 represents a pseudogene. This CDR3 contains 13 residues. The DNA for the CDR3 is TGTGCCAGCAGCAAAGGTTCCGACTACGAGCAGTACTTC. Encoded protein: CASSKGSDYEQYF.

The gene calls are TRBV6-5 and TRBJ1-3; no firm D call. The V end was cut by 2 bases, the J end by 0 bases, with 11 bases between. Germline lookup yields CDR1 MNHEY and CDR2 SVGAGI. This CDR3 spans 16 amino acids. The CDR3 loop is CASSYKFGNSGNTIYF. Written as DNA, the CDR3 is TGTGCCAGCAGTTACAAATTCGGGAACTCTGGAAACACCATATATTTT.

This clone was observed a few times. The chain has TRBV28 and TRBJ1-2; D is possibly TRBD1 (6 bases). CDR1 is MDHEN, CDR2 SYDVKM, per germline. The V gene lost 3 bases and the J gene lost 4 bases, with 18 bases spanning the gap. The CDR3 is 16 residues long. CDR3 DNA sequence: TGTGCCAGCAGTTTTGCGGGGGGCGCAATGTCCTATGGCTACACCTTC. Protein: CASSFAGGAMSYGYTF.

The J gene is TRBJ2-3, the V gene TRBV7-9; 8 bases fit TRBD2. The CDR3 totals 17 residues. J lost 3 bases, V lost 2 bases, and 10 bases had no gene match. The V gene's germline CDR1 is SEHNR and CDR2 FQNEAQ (reference sequence). The DNA of the CDR3 is TGTGCCAGCAGCTTAACTCCGAGCAAGCGGGGGACAGATACGCAGTATTTT. Residues: CASSLTPSKRGTDTQYF.

The chain recombines TRBV27 with TRBJ2-4, with 9 nucleotides matching TRBD1. Germline values: CDR1 MNHEY, CDR2 SMNVEV (reference sequence). J was trimmed by 6 bases and V by 8 bases; bases with no gene match: 17. The CDR3 runs 17 residues. CDR3 loop: CASGYAAKGQGRNIQYF. Here the CDR3 DNA reads TGTGCCAGCGGTTACGCTGCAAAGGGACAGGGTAGAAACATTCAGTACTTC.

The V gene is TRBV4-1, the J gene TRBJ1-4; 9 bases agree with TRBD1. CDR1 MGHRA and CDR2 YSYEKL come from the germline V gene. The V and J ends lost 4 bases and 7 bases, in that order; junction bases with no gene match: 4. The CDR3 runs to 14 residues. For the CDR3, the DNA is TGCGCCAGCAGCCGGGGACAGGGTAGTGAAAAACTGTTTTTT. Encoded protein: CASSRGQGSEKLFF.

The chain couples TRBV19 to TRBJ2-1, with TRBD2 matching 8 bases. The ends lost 3 bases at V and 4 bases at J; junction bases unmatched: 5. CDR1 and CDR2 from the germline V gene are LNHDA and SQIVND (reference sequence). The CDR3 covers 15 residues. This CDR3 is CASSMAGGSYNEQFF. For the CDR3, the DNA is TGTGCCAGTAGTATGGCGGGAGGATCGTACAATGAGCAGTTCTTC.